Listed below are T cell receptor beta chains from one sample, sequenced in a study of identifying expanded T cells in peripheral blood. The data were produced by immunoSEQ multiplex PCR, yet TCRdb's version contains in-frame clones alone and is incomplete. The table lists roughly 100,000 clones, roughly 87% of them singletons. The sequenced sample consisted of blood. The receptors were gathered from a person between 18 and 75 years old in good health. CDR3s include the opening cysteine and the closing phenylalanine or tryptophan. Each record gives: CDR3 DNA, CDR3 protein, J gene, CDR3 length, V gene, D gene, clone size. A D gene is named only where the DNA matches it firmly. The size of a clone is reported for some rows only, either as once, few or many, or as a class for expanded clones.

cdr3_nt: TGTGCCAGCAGTTTGATAGATCAGCCCCAGCATTTT
cdr3_aa: CASSLIDQPQHF
j_call: TRBJ1-5
cdr3_length: 12
v_call: TRBV6-6
d_call: .
clone_size: .

cdr3_nt: TGTGCCAGCAGCTTAGGCATTTCCAAAGGGGGAAACACCATATATTTT
cdr3_aa: CASSLGISKGGNTIYF
j_call: TRBJ1-3
cdr3_length: 16
v_call: TRBV7-2
d_call: .
clone_size: .

cdr3_nt: TGTGCCAGCAGGTTTGGGGGGGGTTCTGAAAAACTGTTTTTT
cdr3_aa: CASRFGGGSEKLFF
j_call: TRBJ1-4
cdr3_length: 14
v_call: TRBV11-2
d_call: .
clone_size: .

cdr3_nt: TGCGCCAGCAGCTTGGAACCGCCGTCTTTGAACACTGAAGCTTTCTTT
cdr3_aa: CASSLEPPSLNTEAFF
j_call: TRBJ1-1
cdr3_length: 16
v_call: TRBV5-1
d_call: .
clone_size: once

cdr3_nt: TGCGCCAGCAGGGCCGGGACCCCCAACACCGGGGAGCTGTTTTTT
cdr3_aa: CASRAGTPNTGELFF
j_call: TRBJ2-2
cdr3_length: 15
v_call: TRBV5-1
d_call: .
clone_size: .

cdr3_nt: TGTGCCAGCAGCTTGGCCGGTAGCACAGATACGCAGTATTTT
cdr3_aa: CASSLAGSTDTQYF
j_call: TRBJ2-3
cdr3_length: 14
v_call: TRBV5-4
d_call: .
clone_size: .

cdr3_nt: TGTGCCAGCAGTTTGGGACAGGGGTCGTCCGGGGAGCTGTTTTTT
cdr3_aa: CASSLGQGSSGELFF
j_call: TRBJ2-2
cdr3_length: 15
v_call: TRBV6-6
d_call: TRBD1
clone_size: .

cdr3_nt: TGTGCCAGCAGTGACTCGGGCGGGGGATCTTACAATGAGCAGTTCTTC
cdr3_aa: CASSDSGGGSYNEQFF
j_call: TRBJ2-1
cdr3_length: 16
v_call: TRBV6-4
d_call: TRBD2
clone_size: few

cdr3_nt: TGTGCCAGCAGTTCATCACCTCCCGGGGGGGCCGGGGATGAGCAGTTCTTC
cdr3_aa: CASSSSPPGGAGDEQFF
j_call: TRBJ2-1
cdr3_length: 17
v_call: TRBV6-4
d_call: TRBD2
clone_size: many

cdr3_nt: TGTGCCAGCAGCCAGGAATACAGGGGGCCTGGAAACACCATATATTTT
cdr3_aa: CASSQEYRGPGNTIYF
j_call: TRBJ1-3
cdr3_length: 16
v_call: TRBV4-2
d_call: TRBD1
clone_size: .

cdr3_nt: TGTGCCAGTATGTCCTTAGGGGTAGCCTTCAATGAGCAGTTCTTC
cdr3_aa: CASMSLGVAFNEQFF
j_call: TRBJ2-1
cdr3_length: 15
v_call: TRBV6-5
d_call: .
clone_size: .

cdr3_nt: TGTGCCAGCAGTCTCGGACACACCGGTGCCTACGAGCAGTACTTC
cdr3_aa: CASSLGHTGAYEQYF
j_call: TRBJ2-7
cdr3_length: 15
v_call: TRBV5-4
d_call: .
clone_size: .

cdr3_nt: TGTGCCAGCAGTTGGACAGGGGGACAAGGAAAACTGTTTTTT
cdr3_aa: CASSWTGGQGKLFF
j_call: TRBJ1-4
cdr3_length: 14
v_call: TRBV27
d_call: TRBD1
clone_size: .

cdr3_nt: TGTGCCAGCAGTCAACAGGGACAGCTGAACACTGAAGCTTTCTTT
cdr3_aa: CASSQQGQLNTEAFF
j_call: TRBJ1-1
cdr3_length: 15
v_call: TRBV27
d_call: TRBD1
clone_size: .

cdr3_nt: TGTGCCAGCAGTCCAAACGGGCCCTATGGCTACACCTTC
cdr3_aa: CASSPNGPYGYTF
j_call: TRBJ1-2
cdr3_length: 13
v_call: TRBV7-2
d_call: .
clone_size: .

cdr3_nt: TGTGCCAGCAGCTTGGTCCTCCAGGGCACAGATACGCAGTATTTT
cdr3_aa: CASSLVLQGTDTQYF
j_call: TRBJ2-3
cdr3_length: 15
v_call: TRBV5-6
d_call: .
clone_size: .

cdr3_nt: TGTGCCTGGACCCGGCAGCGGGGAGGTGTATACGAGCAGTACTTC
cdr3_aa: CAWTRQRGGVYEQYF
j_call: TRBJ2-7
cdr3_length: 15
v_call: TRBV30
d_call: TRBD2
clone_size: few

cdr3_nt: TGTGCCAGCTCACCGACCGGGACCTACGAAGCTTTCTTT
cdr3_aa: CASSPTGTYEAFF
j_call: TRBJ1-1
cdr3_length: 13
v_call: TRBV18
d_call: .
clone_size: .

cdr3_nt: TGCGCCAGCAGTGACTGGCAGGGGGTCGCAGAAAAACTGTTTTTT
cdr3_aa: CASSDWQGVAEKLFF
j_call: TRBJ1-4
cdr3_length: 15
v_call: TRBV10-2
d_call: TRBD1
clone_size: .

cdr3_nt: TGTGCCAGCAGTGAAGGTTGGACAGGGGGCGATGGCTACACCTTC
cdr3_aa: CASSEGWTGGDGYTF
j_call: TRBJ1-2
cdr3_length: 15
v_call: TRBV6-1
d_call: TRBD1
clone_size: .

cdr3_nt: TGTGCCAGCAGTTCCCTAGCGGGGGGAAACTACGAGCAGTACTTC
cdr3_aa: CASSSLAGGNYEQYF
j_call: TRBJ2-7
cdr3_length: 15
v_call: TRBV6-5
d_call: TRBD2
clone_size: few

cdr3_nt: TGCGCCAGCAGCTTGGATTCCCAGGGAATTGCGGGGGAGCTGTTTTTT
cdr3_aa: CASSLDSQGIAGELFF
j_call: TRBJ2-2
cdr3_length: 16
v_call: TRBV5-1
d_call: .
clone_size: .

cdr3_nt: TGTGCCAGCAGGATGGCGGCGGGTGATACGCAGTATTTT
cdr3_aa: CASRMAAGDTQYF
j_call: TRBJ2-3
cdr3_length: 13
v_call: TRBV5-4
d_call: .
clone_size: .

cdr3_nt: TGTGCCAGCAGCTCGGGGGATGAGCAGTTCTTC
cdr3_aa: CASSSGDEQFF
j_call: TRBJ2-1
cdr3_length: 11
v_call: TRBV7-6
d_call: .
clone_size: .

cdr3_nt: TGTGCCAGCAGCTTTGGAGACAGGGGCCTTATAGACGAAGCTTTCTTT
cdr3_aa: CASSFGDRGLIDEAFF
j_call: TRBJ1-1
cdr3_length: 16
v_call: TRBV7-9
d_call: TRBD1
clone_size: .

cdr3_nt: TGTGCCAGCAGCTTAGCTCTCTCCTACAATGAGCAGTTCTTC
cdr3_aa: CASSLALSYNEQFF
j_call: TRBJ2-1
cdr3_length: 14
v_call: TRBV13
d_call: .
clone_size: .

cdr3_nt: TGTGCCAGCAGTCGGACGGGAGTAGCTAACTATGGCTACACCTTC
cdr3_aa: CASSRTGVANYGYTF
j_call: TRBJ1-2
cdr3_length: 15
v_call: TRBV28
d_call: .
clone_size: .

cdr3_nt: TGTGCCAGCAGGGACTACGCGAGCGAAAAACTGTTTTTT
cdr3_aa: CASRDYASEKLFF
j_call: TRBJ1-4
cdr3_length: 13
v_call: TRBV5-4
d_call: .
clone_size: .

cdr3_nt: TGTGCCAGCATTGCCTCCGGGACCTACGAGCAGTACTTC
cdr3_aa: CASIASGTYEQYF
j_call: TRBJ2-7
cdr3_length: 13
v_call: TRBV2
d_call: .
clone_size: .

cdr3_nt: TGTGCCAGTAGTATGCGGACAGGGAGTATGGATACGCAGTATTTT
cdr3_aa: CASSMRTGSMDTQYF
j_call: TRBJ2-3
cdr3_length: 15
v_call: TRBV19
d_call: TRBD1
clone_size: .

cdr3_nt: TGTGCCAGTAGTATACGGAAAGGGGGATCACCCCTCCACTTT
cdr3_aa: CASSIRKGGSPLHF
j_call: TRBJ1-6
cdr3_length: 14
v_call: TRBV19
d_call: .
clone_size: once

cdr3_nt: TGCAGTGCTAGCGGGGGCTACGAGCAGTACTTC
cdr3_aa: CSASGGYEQYF
j_call: TRBJ2-7
cdr3_length: 11
v_call: TRBV20-1
d_call: .
clone_size: .